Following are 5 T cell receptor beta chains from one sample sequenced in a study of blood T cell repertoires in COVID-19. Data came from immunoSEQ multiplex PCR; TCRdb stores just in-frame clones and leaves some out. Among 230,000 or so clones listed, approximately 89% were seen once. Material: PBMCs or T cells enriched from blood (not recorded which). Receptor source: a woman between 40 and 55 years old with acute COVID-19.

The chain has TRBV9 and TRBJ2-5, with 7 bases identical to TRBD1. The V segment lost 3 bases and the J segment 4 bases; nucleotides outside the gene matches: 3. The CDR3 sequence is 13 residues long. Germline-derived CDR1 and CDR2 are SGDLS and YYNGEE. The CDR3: CASSGRGRETQYF. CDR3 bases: TGTGCCAGCAGCGGTAGGGGGCGAGAGACCCAGTACTTC.

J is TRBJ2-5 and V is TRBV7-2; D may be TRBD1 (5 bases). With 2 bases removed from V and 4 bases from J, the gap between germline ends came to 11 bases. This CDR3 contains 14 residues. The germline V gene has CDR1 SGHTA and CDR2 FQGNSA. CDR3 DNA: TGTGCCAGCAGCTTATCAAACAGGCTAGAGACCCAGTACTTC. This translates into CASSLSNRLETQYF.

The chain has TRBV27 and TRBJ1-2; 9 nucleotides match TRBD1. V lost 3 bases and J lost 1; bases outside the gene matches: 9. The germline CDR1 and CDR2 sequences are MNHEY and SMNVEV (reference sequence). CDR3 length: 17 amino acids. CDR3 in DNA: TGTGCCAGCAGTTTCTTACCCGGGACAGGGAGTAACTATGGCTACACCTTC. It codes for CASSFLPGTGSNYGYTF.

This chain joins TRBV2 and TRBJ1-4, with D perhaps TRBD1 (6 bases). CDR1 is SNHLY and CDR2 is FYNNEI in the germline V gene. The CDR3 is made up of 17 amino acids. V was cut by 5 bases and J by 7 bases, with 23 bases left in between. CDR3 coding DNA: TGTGCCAGCAGTTTCAGGGGAACGGGAACGGTTTTTGAAAAACTGTTTTTT. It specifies CASSFRGTGTVFEKLFF. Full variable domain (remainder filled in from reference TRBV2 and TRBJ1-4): EPEVTQTPSHQVTQMGQEVILRCVPISNHLYFYWYRQILGQKVEFLVSFYNNEISEKSEIFDDQFSVERPDGSNFTLKIRSTKLEDSAMYFCASSFRGTGTVFEKLFFGSGTQLSVL.

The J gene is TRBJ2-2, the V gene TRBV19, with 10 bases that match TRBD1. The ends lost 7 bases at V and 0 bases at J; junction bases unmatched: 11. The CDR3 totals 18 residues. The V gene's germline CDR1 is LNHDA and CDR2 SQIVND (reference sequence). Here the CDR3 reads CASILGGTGASNTGELFF. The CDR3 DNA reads TGTGCCAGTATCCTCGGGGGGACAGGGGCTTCGAACACCGGGGAGCTGTTTTTT.